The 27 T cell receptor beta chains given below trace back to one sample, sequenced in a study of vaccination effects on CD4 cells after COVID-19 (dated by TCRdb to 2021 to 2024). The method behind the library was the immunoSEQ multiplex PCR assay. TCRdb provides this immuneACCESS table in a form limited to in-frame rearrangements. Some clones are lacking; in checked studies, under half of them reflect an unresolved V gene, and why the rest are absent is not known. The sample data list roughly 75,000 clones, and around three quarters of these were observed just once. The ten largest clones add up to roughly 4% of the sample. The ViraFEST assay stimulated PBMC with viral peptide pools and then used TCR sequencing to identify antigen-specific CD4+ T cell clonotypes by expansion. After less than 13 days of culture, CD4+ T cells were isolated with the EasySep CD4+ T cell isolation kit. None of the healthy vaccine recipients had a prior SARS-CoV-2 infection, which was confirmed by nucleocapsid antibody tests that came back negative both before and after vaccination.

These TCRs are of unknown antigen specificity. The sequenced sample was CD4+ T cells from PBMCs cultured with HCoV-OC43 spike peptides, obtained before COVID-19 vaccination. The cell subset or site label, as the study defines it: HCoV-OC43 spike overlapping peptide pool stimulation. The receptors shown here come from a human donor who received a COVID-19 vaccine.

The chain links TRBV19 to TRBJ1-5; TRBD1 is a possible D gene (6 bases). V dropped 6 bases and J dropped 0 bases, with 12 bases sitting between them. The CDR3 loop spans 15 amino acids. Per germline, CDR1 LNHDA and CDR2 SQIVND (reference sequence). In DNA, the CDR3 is TGTGCCAGTAGAGGGTCAGGGGATAGCAATCAGCCCCAGCATTTT. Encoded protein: CASRGSGDSNQPQHF.

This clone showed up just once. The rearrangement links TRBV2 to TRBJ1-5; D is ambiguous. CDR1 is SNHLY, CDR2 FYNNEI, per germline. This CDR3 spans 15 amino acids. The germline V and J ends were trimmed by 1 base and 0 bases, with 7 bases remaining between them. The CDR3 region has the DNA TGTGCCAGCAGTGAAGGCAGGACTAGCAATCAGCCCCAGCATTTT. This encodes CASSEGRTSNQPQHF.

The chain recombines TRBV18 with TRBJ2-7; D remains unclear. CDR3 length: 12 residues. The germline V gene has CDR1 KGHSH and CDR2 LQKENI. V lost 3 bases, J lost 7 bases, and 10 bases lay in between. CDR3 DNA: TGTGCCAGCTCACCCGGCCCCGGTGAGCAGTACGTC. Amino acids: CASSPGPGEQYV.

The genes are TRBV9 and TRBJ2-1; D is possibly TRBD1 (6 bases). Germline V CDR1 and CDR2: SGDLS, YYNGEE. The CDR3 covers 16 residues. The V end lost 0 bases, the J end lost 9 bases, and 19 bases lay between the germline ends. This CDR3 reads CASSVATAGVLSEQFF. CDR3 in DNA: TGTGCCAGCAGCGTAGCTACGGCAGGGGTTTTATCTGAGCAGTTCTTC.

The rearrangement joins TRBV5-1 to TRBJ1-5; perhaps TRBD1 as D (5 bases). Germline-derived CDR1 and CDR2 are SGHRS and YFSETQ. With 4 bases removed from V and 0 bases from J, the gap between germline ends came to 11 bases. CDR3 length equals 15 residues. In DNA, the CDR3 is TGCGCCAGCAGCCTGGACACAGATAGCAATCAGCCCCAGCATTTT. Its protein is CASSLDTDSNQPQHF.

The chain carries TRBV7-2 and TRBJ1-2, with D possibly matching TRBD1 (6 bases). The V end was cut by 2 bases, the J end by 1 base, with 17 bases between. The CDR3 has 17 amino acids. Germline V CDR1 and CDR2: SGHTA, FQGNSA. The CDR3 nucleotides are TGTGCCAGCAGCTTAAGGGACACGGGACGCTTTAACTATGGCTACACCTTC. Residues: CASSLRDTGRFNYGYTF. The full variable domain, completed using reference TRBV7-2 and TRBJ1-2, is GAGVSQSPSNKVTEKGKDVELRCDPISGHTALYWYRQSLGQGLEFLIYFQGNSAPDKSGLPSDRFSAERTGGSVSTLTIQRTQQEDSAVYLCASSLRDTGRFNYGYTFGSGTRLTVV.

The CDR3 spells CASSEGGGGGSYNEQFF. For the CDR3, the DNA is TGTGCCAGCAGTGAAGGTGGTGGCGGGGGGTCGTACAATGAGCAGTTCTTC. J is TRBJ2-1 and V is TRBV2, with TRBD2 identical over 8 bases. This CDR3 is 17 amino acids long. Per the germline V gene, CDR1 is SNHLY and CDR2 is FYNNEI. V gave up 1 base and J gave up 4 bases; unmatched junction bases: 9.

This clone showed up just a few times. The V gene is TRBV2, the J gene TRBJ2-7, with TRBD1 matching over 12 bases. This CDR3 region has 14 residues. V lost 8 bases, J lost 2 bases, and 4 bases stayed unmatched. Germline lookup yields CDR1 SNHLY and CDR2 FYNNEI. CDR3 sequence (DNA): TGTGCCAGCGTCAGGGACAGGGGGCCCTACGAGCAGTACGTC. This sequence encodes CASVRDRGPYEQYV.

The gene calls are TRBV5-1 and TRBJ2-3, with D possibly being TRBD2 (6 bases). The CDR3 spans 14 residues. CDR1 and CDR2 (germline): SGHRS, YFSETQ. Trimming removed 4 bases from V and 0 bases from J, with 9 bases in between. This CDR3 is CASSTGTSTDTQYF. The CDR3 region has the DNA TGCGCCAGCAGCACCGGGACTAGCACAGATACGCAGTATTTT. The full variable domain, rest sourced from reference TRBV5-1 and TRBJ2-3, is KAGVTQTPRYLIKTRGQQVTLSCSPISGHRSVSWYQQTPGQGLQFLFEYFSETQRNKGNFPGRFSGRQFSNSRSEMNVSTLELGDSALYLCASSTGTSTDTQYFGPGTRLTVL.

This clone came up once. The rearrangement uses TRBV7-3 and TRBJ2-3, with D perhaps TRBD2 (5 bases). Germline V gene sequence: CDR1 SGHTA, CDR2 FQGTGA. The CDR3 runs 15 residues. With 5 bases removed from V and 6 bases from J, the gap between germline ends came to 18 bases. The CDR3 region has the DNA TGTGCCAGCAGCCCCCGATCTGGCCGCGGGGATACGCAGTATTTT. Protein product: CASSPRSGRGDTQYF.

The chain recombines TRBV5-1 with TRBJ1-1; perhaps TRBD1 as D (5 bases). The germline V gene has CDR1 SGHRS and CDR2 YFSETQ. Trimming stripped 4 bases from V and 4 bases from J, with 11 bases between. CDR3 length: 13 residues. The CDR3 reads CASSRQSPTEAFF. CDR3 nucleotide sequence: TGCGCCAGCAGCCGACAGAGCCCCACTGAAGCTTTCTTT.

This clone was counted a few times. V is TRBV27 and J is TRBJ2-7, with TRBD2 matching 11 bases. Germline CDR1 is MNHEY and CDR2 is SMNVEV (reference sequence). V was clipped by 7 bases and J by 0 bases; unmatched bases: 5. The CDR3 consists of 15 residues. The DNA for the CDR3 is TGTGCCAGCAAAATAGCGGGGGGGCTCTCCTACGAGCAGTACGTC. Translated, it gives CASKIAGGLSYEQYV.

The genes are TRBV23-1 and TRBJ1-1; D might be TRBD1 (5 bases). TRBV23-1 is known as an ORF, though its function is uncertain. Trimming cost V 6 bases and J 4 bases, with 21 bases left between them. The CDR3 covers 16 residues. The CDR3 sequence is CASRTEGPRGITEAFF. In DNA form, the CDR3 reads TGCGCCAGCAGGACTGAGGGACCCCGTGGTATCACTGAAGCTTTCTTT.

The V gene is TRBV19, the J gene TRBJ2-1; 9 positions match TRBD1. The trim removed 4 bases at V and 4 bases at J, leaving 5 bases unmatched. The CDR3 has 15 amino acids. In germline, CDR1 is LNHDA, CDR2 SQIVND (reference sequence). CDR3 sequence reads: CASSTGTGIYNEQFF. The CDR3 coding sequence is TGTGCCAGTAGTACTGGGACAGGGATATACAATGAGCAGTTCTTC.

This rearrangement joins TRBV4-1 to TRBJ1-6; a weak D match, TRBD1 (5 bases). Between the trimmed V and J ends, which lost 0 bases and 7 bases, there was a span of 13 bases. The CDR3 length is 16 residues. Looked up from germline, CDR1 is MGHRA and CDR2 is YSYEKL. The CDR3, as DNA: TGCGCCAGCAGCCAAGAGGGGGTGGTCGGGAATTCACCCCTCCACTTT. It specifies CASSQEGVVGNSPLHF.

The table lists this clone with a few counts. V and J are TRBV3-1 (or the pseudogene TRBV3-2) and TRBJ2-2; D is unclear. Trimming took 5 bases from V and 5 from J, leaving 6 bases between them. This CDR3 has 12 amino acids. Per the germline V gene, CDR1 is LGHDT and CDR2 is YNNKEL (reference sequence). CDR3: CASSGYTGELFF. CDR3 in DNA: TGTGCCAGCAGCGGTTATACCGGGGAGCTGTTTTTT.

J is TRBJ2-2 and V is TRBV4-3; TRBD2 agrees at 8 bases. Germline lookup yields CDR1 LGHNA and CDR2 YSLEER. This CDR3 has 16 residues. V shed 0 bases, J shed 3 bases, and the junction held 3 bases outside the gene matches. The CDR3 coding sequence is TGCGCCAGCAGCCAAGAGTCTAGCGGGTACACCGGGGAGCTGTTTTTT. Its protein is CASSQESSGYTGELFF.

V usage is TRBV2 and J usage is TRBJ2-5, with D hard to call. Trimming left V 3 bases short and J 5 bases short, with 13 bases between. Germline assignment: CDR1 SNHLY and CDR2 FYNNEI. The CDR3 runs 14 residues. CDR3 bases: TGTGCCAGCAGTGATATTAAAGGGTGGGAGACCCAGTACTTC. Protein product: CASSDIKGWETQYF.

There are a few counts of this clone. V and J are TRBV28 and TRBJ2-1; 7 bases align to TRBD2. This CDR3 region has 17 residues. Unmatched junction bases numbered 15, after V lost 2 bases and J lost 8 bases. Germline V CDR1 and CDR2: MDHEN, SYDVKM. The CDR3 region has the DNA TGTGCCAGCAGTTTACTCCCAGGGACTAATTGGGCCTATGAGCAGTTCTTC. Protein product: CASSLLPGTNWAYEQFF.

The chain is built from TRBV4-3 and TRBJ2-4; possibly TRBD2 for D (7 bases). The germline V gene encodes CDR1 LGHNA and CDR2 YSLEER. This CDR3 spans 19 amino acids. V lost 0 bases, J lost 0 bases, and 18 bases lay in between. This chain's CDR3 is CASSQDGTGGALAKNIQYF. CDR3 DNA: TGCGCCAGCAGCCAAGATGGGACTGGGGGGGCCCTAGCCAAAAACATTCAGTACTTC.

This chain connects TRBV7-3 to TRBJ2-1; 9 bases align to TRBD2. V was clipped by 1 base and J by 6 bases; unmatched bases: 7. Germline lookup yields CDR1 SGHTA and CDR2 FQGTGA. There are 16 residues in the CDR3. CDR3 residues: CASSLSGGGATNEQFF. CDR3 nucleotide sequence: TGTGCCAGCAGCTTAAGTGGCGGGGGGGCCACCAATGAGCAGTTCTTC.

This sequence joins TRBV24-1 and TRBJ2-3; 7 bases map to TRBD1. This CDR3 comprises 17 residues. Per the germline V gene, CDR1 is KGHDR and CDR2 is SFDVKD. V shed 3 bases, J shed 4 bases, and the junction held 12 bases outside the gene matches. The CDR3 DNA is TGTGCCACCAGTGATCCCGGGCGAGGGGGCGTCGCAGATACGCAGTATTTT. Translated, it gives CATSDPGRGGVADTQYF.

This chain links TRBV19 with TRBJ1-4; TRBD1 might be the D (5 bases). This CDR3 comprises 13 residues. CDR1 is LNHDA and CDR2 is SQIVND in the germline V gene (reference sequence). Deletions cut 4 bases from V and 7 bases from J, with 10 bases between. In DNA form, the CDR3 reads TGTGCCAGTAGTACCGGGACCTCTGAAAAACTGTTTTTT. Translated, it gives CASSTGTSEKLFF.

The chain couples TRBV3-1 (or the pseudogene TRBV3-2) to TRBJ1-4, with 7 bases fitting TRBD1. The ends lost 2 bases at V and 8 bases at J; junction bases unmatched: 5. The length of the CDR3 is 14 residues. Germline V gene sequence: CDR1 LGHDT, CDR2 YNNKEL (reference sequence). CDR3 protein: CASSQRTGNEKLFF. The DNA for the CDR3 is TGTGCCAGCAGCCAACGGACAGGCAACGAAAAACTGTTTTTT.

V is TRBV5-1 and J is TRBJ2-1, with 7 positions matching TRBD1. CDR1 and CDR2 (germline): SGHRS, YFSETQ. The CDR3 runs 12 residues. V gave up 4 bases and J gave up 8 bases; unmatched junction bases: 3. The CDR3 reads CASSDREYEQFF. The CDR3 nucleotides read TGCGCCAGCAGCGACAGGGAATATGAGCAGTTCTTC. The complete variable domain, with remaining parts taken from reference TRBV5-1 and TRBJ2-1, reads KAGVTQTPRYLIKTRGQQVTLSCSPISGHRSVSWYQQTPGQGLQFLFEYFSETQRNKGNFPGRFSGRQFSNSRSEMNVSTLELGDSALYLCASSDREYEQFFGPGTRLTVL.

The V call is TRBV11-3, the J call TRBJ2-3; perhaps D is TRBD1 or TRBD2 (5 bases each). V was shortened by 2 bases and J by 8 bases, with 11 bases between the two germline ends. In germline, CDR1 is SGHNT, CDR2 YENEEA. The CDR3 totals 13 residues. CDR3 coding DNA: TGTGCCAGCAGCTTAACGGCCGGGACTACGCAGTATTTT. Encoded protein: CASSLTAGTTQYF.

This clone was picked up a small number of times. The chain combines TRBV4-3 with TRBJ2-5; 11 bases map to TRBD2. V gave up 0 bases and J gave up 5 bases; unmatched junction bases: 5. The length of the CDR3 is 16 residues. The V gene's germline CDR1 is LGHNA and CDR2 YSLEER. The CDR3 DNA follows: TGCGCCAGCAGCCAAGATTCTAGGACTAGCGGGGAGACCCAGTACTTC. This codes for CASSQDSRTSGETQYF.